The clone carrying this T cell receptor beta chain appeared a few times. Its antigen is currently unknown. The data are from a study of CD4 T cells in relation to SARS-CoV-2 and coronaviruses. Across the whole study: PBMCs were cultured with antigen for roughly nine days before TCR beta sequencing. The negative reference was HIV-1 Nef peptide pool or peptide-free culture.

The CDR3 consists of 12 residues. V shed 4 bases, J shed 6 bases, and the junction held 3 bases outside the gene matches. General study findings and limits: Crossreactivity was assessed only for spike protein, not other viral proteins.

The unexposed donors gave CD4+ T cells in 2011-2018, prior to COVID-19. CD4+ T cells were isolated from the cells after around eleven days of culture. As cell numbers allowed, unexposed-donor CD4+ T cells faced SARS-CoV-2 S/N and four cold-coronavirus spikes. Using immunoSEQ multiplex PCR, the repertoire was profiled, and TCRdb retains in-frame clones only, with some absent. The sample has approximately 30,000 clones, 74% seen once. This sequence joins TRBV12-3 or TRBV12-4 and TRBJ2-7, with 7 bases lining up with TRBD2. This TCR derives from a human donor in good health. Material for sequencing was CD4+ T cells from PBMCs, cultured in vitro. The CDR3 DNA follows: TGTGCCAGCAGTTGGACTAGAAGCGAGCAGTACTTC. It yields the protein CASSWTRSEQYF.